This T cell receptor (beta chain) was profiled in a study of regulatory T cells in long-lasting Graves disease. Time point specified: newly diagnosed GD, antithyroid drugs for less than 3 months. PBMC RNA was the source of the TCR library. This clonotype appeared many times. Building the TCR beta libraries relied on iRepertoire HTBI primers, and CDR3 regions underwent Arm-PCR. TCRdb re-called the multiplex PCR reads with MiXCR, one entry per CDR3 protein. Of 350,000 to 450,000 distinct CDR3 sequences listed, under 15% are singletons. The same sample was also used in a study of T cells in Graves' hyperthyroidism and ophthalmopathy. That work adds: Using the HTBI primer set, a first-round RT-PCR was run on the TCR CDR3. A model of 13 V-J features distinguished ophthalmopathy from stable hyperthyroidism.

Source: peripheral blood mononuclear cells (PBMCs), taken at new diagnosis, from a patient treated with antithyroid drugs. This TCR derives from a woman aged 25 to 45 with Graves disease.

The CDR3 spells CASSLSPSTNNEQFF. The CDR3 bases are TGTGCCAGCAGCTTGAGCCCAAGCACGAACAATGAGCAGTTCTTC. The V gene is TRBV5-6, the J gene TRBJ2-3, with D unresolved. The assigned J gene may be wrong: the sequence end matches TRBJ2-1 better. Germline V gives CDR1 SGHDT, CDR2 YYEEEE. The CDR3 has 15 amino acids.